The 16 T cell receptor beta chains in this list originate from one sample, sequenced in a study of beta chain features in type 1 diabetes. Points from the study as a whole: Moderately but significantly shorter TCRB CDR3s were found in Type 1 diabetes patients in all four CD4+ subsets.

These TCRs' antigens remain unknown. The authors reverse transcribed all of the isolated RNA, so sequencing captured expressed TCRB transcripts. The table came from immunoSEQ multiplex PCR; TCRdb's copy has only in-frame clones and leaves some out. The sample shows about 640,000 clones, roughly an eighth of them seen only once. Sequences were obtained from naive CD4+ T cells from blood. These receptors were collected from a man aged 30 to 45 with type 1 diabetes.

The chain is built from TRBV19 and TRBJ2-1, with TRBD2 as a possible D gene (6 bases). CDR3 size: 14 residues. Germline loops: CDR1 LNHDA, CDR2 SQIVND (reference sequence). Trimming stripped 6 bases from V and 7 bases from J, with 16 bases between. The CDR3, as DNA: TGTGCCAGTAGCCCACCAGTCGGGGGTAATGAGCAGTTCTTC. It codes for CASSPPVGGNEQFF. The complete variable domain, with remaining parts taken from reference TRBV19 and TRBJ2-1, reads DGGITQSPKYLFRKEGQNVTLSCEQNLNHDAMYWYRQDPGQGLRLIYYSQIVNDFQKGDIAEGYSVSREKKESFPLTVTSAQKNPTAFYLCASSPPVGGNEQFFGPGTRLTVL.

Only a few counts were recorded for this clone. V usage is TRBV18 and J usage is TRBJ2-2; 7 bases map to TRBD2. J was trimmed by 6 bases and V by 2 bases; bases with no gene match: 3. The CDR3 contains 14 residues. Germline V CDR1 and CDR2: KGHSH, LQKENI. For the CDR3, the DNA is TGTGCCAGCTCACCAAGTAGCGGGCCCGGGGAGCTGTTTTTT. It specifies CASSPSSGPGELFF.

The CDR3 is CASSRDINTGELFF. In DNA, the CDR3 is TGTGCCAGCAGCCGGGACATTAACACCGGGGAGCTGTTTTTT. V usage is TRBV4-2 and J usage is TRBJ2-2; tentatively, D is TRBD1 (6 bases). V was trimmed by 4 bases and J by 2 bases, leaving 8 bases between them. This CDR3 contains 14 residues. Germline V gene lookup returns CDR1 LGHNA and CDR2 YNFKEQ.

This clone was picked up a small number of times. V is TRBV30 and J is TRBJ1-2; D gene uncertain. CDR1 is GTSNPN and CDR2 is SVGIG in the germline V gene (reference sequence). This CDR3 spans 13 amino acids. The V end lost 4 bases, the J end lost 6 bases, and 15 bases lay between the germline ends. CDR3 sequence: CAWTRAEVDGYTF. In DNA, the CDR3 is TGTGCCTGGACTCGGGCAGAAGTGGATGGCTACACCTTC.

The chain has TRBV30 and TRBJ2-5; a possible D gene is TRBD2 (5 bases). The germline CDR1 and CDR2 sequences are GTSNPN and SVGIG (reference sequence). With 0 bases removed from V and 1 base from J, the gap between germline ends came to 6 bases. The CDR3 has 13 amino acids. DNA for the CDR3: TGTGCCTGGAGTGTACGGGGCCAAGAGACCCAGTACTTC. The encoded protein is CAWSVRGQETQYF.

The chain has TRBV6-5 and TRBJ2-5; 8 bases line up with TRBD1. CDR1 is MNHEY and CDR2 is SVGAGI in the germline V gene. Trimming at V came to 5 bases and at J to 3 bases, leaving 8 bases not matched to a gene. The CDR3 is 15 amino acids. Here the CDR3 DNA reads TGTGCCAGCAGTCCGACCAGGGGGCGCAAAGAGACCCAGTACTTC. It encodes CASSPTRGRKETQYF.

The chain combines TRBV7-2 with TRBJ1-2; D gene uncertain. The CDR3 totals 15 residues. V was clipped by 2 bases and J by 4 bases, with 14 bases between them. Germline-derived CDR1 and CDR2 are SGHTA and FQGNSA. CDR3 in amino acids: CASSLSNREGYGYTF. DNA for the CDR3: TGTGCCAGCAGCTTATCGAACCGGGAAGGCTATGGCTACACCTTC.

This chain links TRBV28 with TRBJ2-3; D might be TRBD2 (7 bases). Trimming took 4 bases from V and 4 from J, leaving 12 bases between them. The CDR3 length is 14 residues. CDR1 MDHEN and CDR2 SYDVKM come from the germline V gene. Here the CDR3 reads CASSSEGGADTQYF. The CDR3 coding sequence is TGTGCCAGCAGTTCCGAGGGGGGGGCAGATACGCAGTATTTT.

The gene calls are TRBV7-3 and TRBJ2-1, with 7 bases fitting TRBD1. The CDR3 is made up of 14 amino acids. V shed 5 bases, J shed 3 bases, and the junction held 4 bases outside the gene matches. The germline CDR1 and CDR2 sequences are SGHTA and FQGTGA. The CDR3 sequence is CASSMDRSYNEQFF. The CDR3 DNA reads TGTGCCAGCAGCATGGACAGGAGCTACAATGAGCAGTTCTTC. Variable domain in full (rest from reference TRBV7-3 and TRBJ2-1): GAGVSQTPSNKVTEKGKYVELRCDPISGHTALYWYRQSLGQGPEFLIYFQGTGAADDSGLPNDRFFAVRPEGSVSTLKIQRTERGDSAVYLCASSMDRSYNEQFFGPGTRLTVL.

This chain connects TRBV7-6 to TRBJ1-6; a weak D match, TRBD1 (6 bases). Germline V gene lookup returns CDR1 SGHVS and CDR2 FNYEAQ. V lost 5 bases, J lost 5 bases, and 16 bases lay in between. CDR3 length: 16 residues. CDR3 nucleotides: TGTGCCAGCAGCCATCAAACAGGGCGCAATAATTCACCCCTCCACTTT. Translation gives CASSHQTGRNNSPLHF.

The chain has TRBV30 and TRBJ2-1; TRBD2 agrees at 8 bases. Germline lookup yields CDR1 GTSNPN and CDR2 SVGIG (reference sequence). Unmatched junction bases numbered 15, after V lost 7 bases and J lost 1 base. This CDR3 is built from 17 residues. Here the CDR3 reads CASITATGGPSYNEQFF. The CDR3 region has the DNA TGTGCCTCAATTACGGCGACGGGGGGGCCATCCTACAATGAGCAGTTCTTC.

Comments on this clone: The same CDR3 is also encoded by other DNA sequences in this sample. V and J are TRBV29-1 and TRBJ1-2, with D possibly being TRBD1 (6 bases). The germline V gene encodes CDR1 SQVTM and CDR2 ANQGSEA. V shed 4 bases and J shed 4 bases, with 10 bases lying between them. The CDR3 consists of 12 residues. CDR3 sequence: CSVAGGFYGYTF. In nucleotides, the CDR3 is TGCAGCGTTGCGGGGGGCTTCTATGGCTACACCTTC.

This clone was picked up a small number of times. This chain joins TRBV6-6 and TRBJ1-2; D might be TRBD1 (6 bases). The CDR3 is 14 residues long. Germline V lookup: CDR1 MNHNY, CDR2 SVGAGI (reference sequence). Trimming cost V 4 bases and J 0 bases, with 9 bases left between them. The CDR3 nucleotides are TGTGCCAGCAGTTTGACAGGCTCTAACTATGGCTACACCTTC. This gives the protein CASSLTGSNYGYTF.

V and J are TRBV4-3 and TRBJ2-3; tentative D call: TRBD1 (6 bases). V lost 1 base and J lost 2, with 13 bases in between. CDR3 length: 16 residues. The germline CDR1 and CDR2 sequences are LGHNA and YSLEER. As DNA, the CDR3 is TGCGCCAGCAGCCAAGGACAGGAGGCCCTCACAGATACGCAGTATTTT. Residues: CASSQGQEALTDTQYF.

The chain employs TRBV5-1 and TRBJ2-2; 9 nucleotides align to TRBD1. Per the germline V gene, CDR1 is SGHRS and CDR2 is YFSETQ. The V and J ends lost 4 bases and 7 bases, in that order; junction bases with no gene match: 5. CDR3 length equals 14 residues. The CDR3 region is CASSEGQGVGELFF. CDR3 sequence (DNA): TGCGCCAGCAGCGAGGGACAGGGTGTCGGGGAGCTGTTTTTT.

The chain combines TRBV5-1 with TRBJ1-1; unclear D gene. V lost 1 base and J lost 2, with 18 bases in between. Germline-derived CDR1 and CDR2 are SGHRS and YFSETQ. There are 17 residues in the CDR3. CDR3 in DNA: TGCGCCAGCAGCTTGACGGAGAGGCCTTTGCACAACACTGAAGCTTTCTTT. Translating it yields CASSLTERPLHNTEAFF.